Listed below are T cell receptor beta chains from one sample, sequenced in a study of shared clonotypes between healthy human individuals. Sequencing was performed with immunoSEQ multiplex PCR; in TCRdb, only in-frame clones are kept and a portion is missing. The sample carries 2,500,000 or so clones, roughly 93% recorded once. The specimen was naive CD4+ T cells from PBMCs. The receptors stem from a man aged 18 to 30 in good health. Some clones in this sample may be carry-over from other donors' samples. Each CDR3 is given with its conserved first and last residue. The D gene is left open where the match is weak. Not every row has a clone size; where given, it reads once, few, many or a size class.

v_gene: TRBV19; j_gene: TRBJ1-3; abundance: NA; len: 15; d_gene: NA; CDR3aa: CASRWAGISGNTIYF; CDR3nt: TGTGCCAGTAGATGGGCGGGGATCTCTGGAAACACCATATATTTT
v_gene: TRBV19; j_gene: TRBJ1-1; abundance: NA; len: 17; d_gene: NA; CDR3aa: CASSVRRTGTGGTEAFF; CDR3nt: TGTGCCAGTAGTGTACGCCGGACGGGGACTGGCGGCACTGAAGCTTTCTTT
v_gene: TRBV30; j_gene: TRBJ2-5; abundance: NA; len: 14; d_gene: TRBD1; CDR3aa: CAWSVGTGQETQYF; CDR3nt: TGTGCCTGGAGCGTGGGGACAGGTCAAGAGACCCAGTACTTC
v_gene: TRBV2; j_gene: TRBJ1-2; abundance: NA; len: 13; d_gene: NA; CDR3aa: CASDGRGYYGYTF; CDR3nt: TGTGCCAGCGATGGTCGGGGCTACTATGGCTACACCTTC
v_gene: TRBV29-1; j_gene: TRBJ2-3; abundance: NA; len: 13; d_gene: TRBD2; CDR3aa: CSVGGTRPDTQYF; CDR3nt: TGCAGCGTGGGTGGGACTAGACCAGATACGCAGTATTTT
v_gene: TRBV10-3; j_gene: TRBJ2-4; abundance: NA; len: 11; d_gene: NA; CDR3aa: CAAQGANIQYF; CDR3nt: TGTGCCGCACAAGGGGCAAACATTCAGTACTTC
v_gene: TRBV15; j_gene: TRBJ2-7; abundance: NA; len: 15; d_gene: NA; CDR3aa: CATSRETAGIYEQYF; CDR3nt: TGTGCCACCAGCAGAGAAACGGCAGGTATCTACGAGCAGTACTTC
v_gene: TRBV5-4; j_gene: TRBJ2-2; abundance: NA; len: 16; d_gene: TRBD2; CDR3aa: CASSSQRGSVPGELFF; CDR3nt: TGTGCCAGCAGCTCCCAGCGGGGTTCAGTCCCCGGGGAGCTGTTTTTT
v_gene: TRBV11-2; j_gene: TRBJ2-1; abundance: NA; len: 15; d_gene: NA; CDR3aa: CASSLVPIRGNEQFF; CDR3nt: TGTGCCAGCAGCTTAGTTCCGATAAGGGGGAATGAGCAGTTCTTC
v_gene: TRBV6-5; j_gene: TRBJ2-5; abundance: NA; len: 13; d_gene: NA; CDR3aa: CASSYYSWETQYF; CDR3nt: TGTGCCAGCAGTTACTACTCTTGGGAGACCCAGTACTTC
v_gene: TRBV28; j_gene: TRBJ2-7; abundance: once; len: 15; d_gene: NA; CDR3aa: CASNAQELGSYEQYF; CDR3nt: TGTGCCAGCAACGCCCAAGAGTTAGGGTCCTACGAGCAGTACTTC
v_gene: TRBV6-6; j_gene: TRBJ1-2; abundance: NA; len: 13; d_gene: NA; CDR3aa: CASRPDRVPGYTF; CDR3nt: TGTGCCAGCAGGCCGGACCGAGTTCCGGGCTACACCTTC
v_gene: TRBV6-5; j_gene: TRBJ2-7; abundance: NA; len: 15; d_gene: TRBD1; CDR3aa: CASSYLRKGASEQYF; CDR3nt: TGTGCCAGCAGTTACCTACGCAAGGGGGCTTCCGAGCAGTACTTC
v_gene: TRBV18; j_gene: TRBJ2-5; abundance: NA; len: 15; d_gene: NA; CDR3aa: CASSQGLGAQETQYF; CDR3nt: TGTGCCAGCTCACAGGGCCTTGGGGCACAAGAGACCCAGTACTTC
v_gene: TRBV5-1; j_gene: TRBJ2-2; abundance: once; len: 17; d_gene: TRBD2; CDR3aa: CASSSPGLAGRHGELFF; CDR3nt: TGCGCCAGCAGCTCGCCGGGACTAGCGGGCCGTCACGGGGAGCTGTTTTTT
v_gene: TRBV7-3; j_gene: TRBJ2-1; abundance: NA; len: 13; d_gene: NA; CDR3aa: CASSLGALGEQFF; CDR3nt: TGTGCCAGCAGCTTAGGGGCCCTGGGTGAGCAGTTCTTC
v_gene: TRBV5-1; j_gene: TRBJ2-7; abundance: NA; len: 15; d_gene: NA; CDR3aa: CASSSGNDRAYEQYF; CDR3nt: TGCGCCAGCAGCTCCGGGAATGACAGAGCCTACGAGCAGTACTTC
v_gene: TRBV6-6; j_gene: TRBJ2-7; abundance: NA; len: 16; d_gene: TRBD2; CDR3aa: CASSYSSSGSSYEQYF; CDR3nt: TGTGCCAGCAGTTACTCGTCTAGCGGTAGCTCCTACGAGCAGTACTTC
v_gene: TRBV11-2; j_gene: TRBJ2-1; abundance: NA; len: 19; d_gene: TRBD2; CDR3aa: CASSLAPGLAGAHLNEQFF; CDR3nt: TGTGCCAGCAGCTTAGCGCCGGGACTAGCGGGAGCCCACCTCAATGAGCAGTTCTTC
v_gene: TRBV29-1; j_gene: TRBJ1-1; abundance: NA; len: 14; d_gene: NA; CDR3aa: CSVDLASGGTEAFF; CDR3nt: TGCAGCGTCGATCTCGCATCCGGGGGGACTGAAGCTTTCTTT
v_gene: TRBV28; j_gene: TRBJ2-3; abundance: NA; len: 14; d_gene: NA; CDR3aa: CASSLRALTDTQYF; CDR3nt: TGTGCCAGCAGTTTGCGGGCGCTCACAGATACGCAGTATTTT
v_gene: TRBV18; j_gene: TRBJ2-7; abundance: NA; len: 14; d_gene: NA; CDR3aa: CASSPPSRPYEQYF; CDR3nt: TGTGCCAGCTCACCACCAAGTAGGCCCTACGAGCAGTACTTC
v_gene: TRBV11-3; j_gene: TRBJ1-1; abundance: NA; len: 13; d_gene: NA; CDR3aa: CASSLKMNTEAFF; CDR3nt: TGTGCCAGCAGCCTGAAAATGAACACTGAAGCTTTCTTT
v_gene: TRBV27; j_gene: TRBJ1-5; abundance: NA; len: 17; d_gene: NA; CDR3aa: CASSLLAGGYSNQPQHF; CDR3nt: TGTGCCAGCAGTTTATTGGCAGGCGGGTATAGCAATCAGCCCCAGCATTTT